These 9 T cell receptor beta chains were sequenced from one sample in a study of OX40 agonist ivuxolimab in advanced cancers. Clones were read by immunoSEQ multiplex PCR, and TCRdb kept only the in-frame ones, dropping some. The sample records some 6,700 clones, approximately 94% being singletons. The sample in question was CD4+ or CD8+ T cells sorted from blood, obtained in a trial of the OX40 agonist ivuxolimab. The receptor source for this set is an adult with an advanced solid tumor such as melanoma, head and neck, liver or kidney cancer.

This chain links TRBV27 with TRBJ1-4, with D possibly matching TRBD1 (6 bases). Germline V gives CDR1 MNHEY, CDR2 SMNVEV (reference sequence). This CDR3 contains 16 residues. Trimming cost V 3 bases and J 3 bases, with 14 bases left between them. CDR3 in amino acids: CASSFRQGRANEKLFF. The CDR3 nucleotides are TGTGCCAGCAGTTTCAGGCAGGGGAGGGCTAATGAAAAACTGTTTTTT.

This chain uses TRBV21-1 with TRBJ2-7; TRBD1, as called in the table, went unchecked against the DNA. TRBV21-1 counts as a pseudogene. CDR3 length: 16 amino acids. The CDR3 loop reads CASSKDFTGITYEQYF. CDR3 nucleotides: TGTGCCAGCAGCAAAGATTTCACAGGGATTACCTACGAGCAGTACTTC.

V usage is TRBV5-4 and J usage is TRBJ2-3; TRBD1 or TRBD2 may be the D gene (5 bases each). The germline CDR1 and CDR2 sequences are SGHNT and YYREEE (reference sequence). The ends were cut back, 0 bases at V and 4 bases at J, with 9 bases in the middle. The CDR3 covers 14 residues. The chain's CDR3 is CASSLGGSADTQYF. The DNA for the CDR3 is TGTGCCAGCAGCTTGGGGGGGTCGGCAGATACGCAGTATTTT.

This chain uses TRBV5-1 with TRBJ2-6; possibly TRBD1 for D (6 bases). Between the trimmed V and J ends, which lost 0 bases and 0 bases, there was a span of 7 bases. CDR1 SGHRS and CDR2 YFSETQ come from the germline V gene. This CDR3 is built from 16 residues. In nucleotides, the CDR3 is TGCGCCAGCAGCTTGGGGGACACCTCTGGGGCCAACGTCCTGACTTTC. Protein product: CASSLGDTSGANVLTF.

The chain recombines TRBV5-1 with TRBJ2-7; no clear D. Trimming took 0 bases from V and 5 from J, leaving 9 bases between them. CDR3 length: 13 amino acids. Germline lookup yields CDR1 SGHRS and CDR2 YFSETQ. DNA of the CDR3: TGCGCCAGCAGCTTGGATGAATCCCACGAGCAGTACTTC. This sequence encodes CASSLDESHEQYF.

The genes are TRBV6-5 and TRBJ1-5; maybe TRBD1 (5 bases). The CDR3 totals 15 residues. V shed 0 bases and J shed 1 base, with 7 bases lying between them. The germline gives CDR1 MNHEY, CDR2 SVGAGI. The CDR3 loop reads CASSYSGVSNQPQHF. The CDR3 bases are TGTGCCAGCAGTTACTCAGGGGTGAGCAATCAGCCCCAGCATTTT.

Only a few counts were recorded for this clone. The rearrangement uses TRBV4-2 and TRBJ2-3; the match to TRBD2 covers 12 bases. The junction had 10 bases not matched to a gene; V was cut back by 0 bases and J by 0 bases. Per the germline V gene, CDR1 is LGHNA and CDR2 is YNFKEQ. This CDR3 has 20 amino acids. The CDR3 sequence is CASSQERLAGARSSTDTQYF. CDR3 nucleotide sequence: TGTGCCAGCAGCCAAGAACGACTAGCGGGAGCCCGCTCTAGCACAGATACGCAGTATTTT.

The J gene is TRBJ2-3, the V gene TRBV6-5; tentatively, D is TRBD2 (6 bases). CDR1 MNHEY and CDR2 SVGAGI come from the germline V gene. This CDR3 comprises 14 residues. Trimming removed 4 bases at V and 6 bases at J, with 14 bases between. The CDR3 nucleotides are TGTGCCAGCAGTTGGGGACTCCGTGGCGATACGCAGTATTTT. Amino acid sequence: CASSWGLRGDTQYF.

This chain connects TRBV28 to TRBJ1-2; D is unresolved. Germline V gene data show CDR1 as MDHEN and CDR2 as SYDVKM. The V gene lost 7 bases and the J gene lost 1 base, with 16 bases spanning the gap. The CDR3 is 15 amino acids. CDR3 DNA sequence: TGTGCCAGCACTTCTGAAGGGATCGGTAACTATGGCTACACCTTC. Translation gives CASTSEGIGNYGYTF.